Listed below are T cell receptor beta chains from one sample, sequenced in a study of shared clonotypes between healthy human individuals. Produced via immunoSEQ multiplex PCR; TCRdb's table is partial and in-frame only. The table shows about 490,000 clones, with about 79% occurring only once. The sequencing sample was made of PBMCs. The origin of the receptors is a woman aged 40 to 50 in good health. Some clones in this sample may be carry-over from other donors' samples. Each CDR3 is given with its conserved first and last residue. The D gene is left open where the match is weak. Size is omitted from some rows. Given values are once, few, many or a class for expanded clones.

-	TRBV10-2	TRBJ1-1	-	CASSEPRDTPGTEAFF	TGCGCCAGCAGTGAACCCCGGGACACCCCCGGTACTGAAGCTTTCTTT
-	TRBV6-1	TRBJ1-2	-	CASNEGLLLILLYGYTF	TGTGCCAGCAATGAAGGCCTTCTTTTAATTCTTCTCTATGGCTACACCTTC
-	TRBV2	TRBJ2-1	-	CASTGGAQYNEQFF	TGTGCCAGCACAGGGGGGGCGCAATACAATGAGCAGTTCTTC
TRBD1	TRBV19	TRBJ1-4	-	CASSADREKLFF	TGTGCCAGTAGTGCGGACAGGGAAAAACTGTTTTTT
TRBD1	TRBV5-1	TRBJ2-1	few	CASSSRPGQEYNEQFF	TGCGCCAGCAGCTCCCGGCCGGGACAGGAGTACAATGAGCAGTTCTTC
-	TRBV9	TRBJ2-7	-	CASSVSSRSYEQYF	TGTGCCAGCAGCGTATCCAGCCGATCCTACGAGCAGTACTTC
-	TRBV4-2	TRBJ1-5	-	CASSHNRVTSSNQPQHF	TGTGCCAGCAGCCACAACAGGGTTACTAGTAGCAATCAGCCCCAGCATTTT
TRBD1	TRBV9	TRBJ1-2	-	CASSASGTGGPYGYTF	TGTGCCAGCAGCGCGTCCGGGACAGGGGGACCGTATGGCTACACCTTC
-	TRBV5-1	TRBJ2-3	-	CASSLAPGGSDTQYF	TGCGCCAGCAGCTTGGCCCCGGGTGGATCAGATACGCAGTATTTT
-	TRBV18	TRBJ2-2	-	CASSPGQGYTGELFF	TGTGCCAGCTCACCGGGACAAGGGTACACCGGGGAGCTGTTTTTT
TRBD2	TRBV7-2	TRBJ2-1	-	CASSSRTSGRYNEQFF	TGTGCCAGCAGCTCGCGGACTAGCGGGAGGTACAATGAGCAGTTCTTC
-	TRBV5-4	TRBJ2-5	-	CASSSRTNPQETQYF	TGTGCCAGCAGCTCCAGGACTAACCCGCAAGAGACCCAGTACTTC
-	TRBV30	TRBJ1-5	few	CAWGENRGQPQHF	TGTGCCTGGGGAGAGAATCGTGGTCAGCCCCAGCATTTT
-	TRBV6-5	TRBJ2-1	few	CASSNEGGTYNEQFF	TGTGCCAGCAGTAACGAGGGGGGCACCTACAATGAGCAGTTCTTC
-	TRBV7-2	TRBJ2-1	once	CASSLKDYPRFF	TGTGCCAGCAGCTTAAAAGACTACCCACGGTTCTTC
-	TRBV7-9	TRBJ2-7	-	CASSFDMPEQYF	TGTGCCAGCAGCTTCGACATGCCCGAGCAGTACTTC
TRBD1	TRBV7-9	TRBJ2-3	-	CASSLLTGVPDTQYF	TGTGCCAGCAGCTTACTGACAGGGGTGCCAGATACGCAGTATTTT
-	TRBV10-3	TRBJ2-6	-	CAISGARGGASGANVLTF	TGTGCCATCAGTGGTGCGAGGGGGGGAGCATCTGGGGCCAACGTCCTGACTTTC
TRBD1	TRBV7-8	TRBJ2-1	-	CASALDRSDEQFF	TGTGCCAGCGCATTGGACAGGTCCGATGAGCAGTTCTTC
TRBD2	TRBV7-3	TRBJ2-3	-	CASSLTREGPRGDTQYF	TGTGCCAGCAGCTTAACGCGGGAGGGGCCGAGGGGAGATACGCAGTATTTT
TRBD1	TRBV5-1	TRBJ1-4	-	CASRGTGGSDEKLFF	TGCGCCAGCAGGGGGACAGGGGGAAGTGATGAAAAACTGTTTTTT
-	TRBV7-9	TRBJ2-7	-	CASSARVAAAYEQYF	TGTGCCAGCAGCGCCCGGGTAGCGGCTGCCTACGAGCAGTACTTC
TRBD2	TRBV5-1	TRBJ2-5	-	CASSLGPAGEETQYF	TGCGCCAGCAGCTTGGGGCCAGCGGGAGAAGAGACCCAGTACTTC
-	TRBV18	TRBJ1-1	-	CASSMTANTEAFF	TGTGCCAGCTCAATGACAGCGAACACTGAAGCTTTCTTT
-	TRBV6-5	TRBJ2-7	-	CASRRQTGILREQYF	TGTGCCAGCCGAAGACAGACCGGGATTTTACGCGAGCAGTACTTC
-	TRBV6-5	TRBJ1-2	many	CASSTPYDDYGYTF	TGTGCCAGCAGTACCCCTTACGACGACTATGGCTACACCTTC
TRBD1	TRBV7-9	TRBJ2-1	-	CASSSRTGGKFF	TGTGCCAGCAGCTCCCGGACAGGGGGTAAGTTCTTC
-	TRBV30	TRBJ1-1	-	CAQDRFNTEAFF	TGTGCCCAAGACCGGTTCAACACTGAAGCTTTCTTT
TRBD2	TRBV7-8	TRBJ2-1	few	CASSPTSGRSNEQFF	TGTGCCAGCAGTCCTACTAGCGGGAGGTCCAATGAGCAGTTCTTC
TRBD2	TRBV7-6	TRBJ2-7	few	CASSFRASGSFYEQYF	TGTGCCAGCAGCTTTAGGGCTAGCGGGAGTTTTTACGAGCAGTACTTC
TRBD2	TRBV11-2	TRBJ2-2	-	CASRRKLAGVNPGELFF	TGTGCCAGCAGGCGAAAACTAGCGGGAGTTAATCCCGGGGAGCTGTTTTTT
TRBD2	TRBV27	TRBJ2-2	-	CASSLLGGSVTGELFF	TGTGCCAGCAGTTTATTAGGCGGGAGCGTCACCGGGGAGCTGTTTTTT
-	TRBV6-1	TRBJ2-5	-	CASSETRAAQETQYF	TGTGCCAGCAGTGAAACCAGAGCGGCCCAAGAGACCCAGTACTTC
TRBD1	TRBV7-2	TRBJ2-2	-	CASSSGGWGRNTGELFF	TGTGCCAGCAGCTCAGGGGGATGGGGGAGGAACACCGGGGAGCTGTTTTTT
-	TRBV14	TRBJ2-7	-	CASSQGLDEQYF	TGTGCCAGCAGCCAAGGGTTGGACGAGCAGTACTTC
-	TRBV6-1	TRBJ1-6	-	CASRAEGIPLHF	TGTGCCAGCAGGGCGGAAGGAATTCCCCTCCACTTT
TRBD2	TRBV7-1	TRBJ2-7	-	CASSFLAGRSLGNYEQYF	TGTGCCAGCAGCTTTTTAGCGGGACGAAGCCTAGGGAACTACGAGCAGTACTTC
-	TRBV28	TRBJ1-1	-	CASSRTGLVTEAFF	TGTGCCAGCAGTCGGACCGGTCTCGTCACTGAAGCTTTCTTT
TRBD2	TRBV2	TRBJ2-7	few	CASSGAGTSGTYEQYF	TGTGCCAGCAGCGGGGCCGGGACTAGCGGGACCTACGAGCAGTACTTC
-	TRBV7-9	TRBJ2-2	once	CASSLAPSPNTGELFF	TGTGCCAGCAGCTTGGCGCCTAGTCCGAACACCGGGGAGCTGTTTTTT